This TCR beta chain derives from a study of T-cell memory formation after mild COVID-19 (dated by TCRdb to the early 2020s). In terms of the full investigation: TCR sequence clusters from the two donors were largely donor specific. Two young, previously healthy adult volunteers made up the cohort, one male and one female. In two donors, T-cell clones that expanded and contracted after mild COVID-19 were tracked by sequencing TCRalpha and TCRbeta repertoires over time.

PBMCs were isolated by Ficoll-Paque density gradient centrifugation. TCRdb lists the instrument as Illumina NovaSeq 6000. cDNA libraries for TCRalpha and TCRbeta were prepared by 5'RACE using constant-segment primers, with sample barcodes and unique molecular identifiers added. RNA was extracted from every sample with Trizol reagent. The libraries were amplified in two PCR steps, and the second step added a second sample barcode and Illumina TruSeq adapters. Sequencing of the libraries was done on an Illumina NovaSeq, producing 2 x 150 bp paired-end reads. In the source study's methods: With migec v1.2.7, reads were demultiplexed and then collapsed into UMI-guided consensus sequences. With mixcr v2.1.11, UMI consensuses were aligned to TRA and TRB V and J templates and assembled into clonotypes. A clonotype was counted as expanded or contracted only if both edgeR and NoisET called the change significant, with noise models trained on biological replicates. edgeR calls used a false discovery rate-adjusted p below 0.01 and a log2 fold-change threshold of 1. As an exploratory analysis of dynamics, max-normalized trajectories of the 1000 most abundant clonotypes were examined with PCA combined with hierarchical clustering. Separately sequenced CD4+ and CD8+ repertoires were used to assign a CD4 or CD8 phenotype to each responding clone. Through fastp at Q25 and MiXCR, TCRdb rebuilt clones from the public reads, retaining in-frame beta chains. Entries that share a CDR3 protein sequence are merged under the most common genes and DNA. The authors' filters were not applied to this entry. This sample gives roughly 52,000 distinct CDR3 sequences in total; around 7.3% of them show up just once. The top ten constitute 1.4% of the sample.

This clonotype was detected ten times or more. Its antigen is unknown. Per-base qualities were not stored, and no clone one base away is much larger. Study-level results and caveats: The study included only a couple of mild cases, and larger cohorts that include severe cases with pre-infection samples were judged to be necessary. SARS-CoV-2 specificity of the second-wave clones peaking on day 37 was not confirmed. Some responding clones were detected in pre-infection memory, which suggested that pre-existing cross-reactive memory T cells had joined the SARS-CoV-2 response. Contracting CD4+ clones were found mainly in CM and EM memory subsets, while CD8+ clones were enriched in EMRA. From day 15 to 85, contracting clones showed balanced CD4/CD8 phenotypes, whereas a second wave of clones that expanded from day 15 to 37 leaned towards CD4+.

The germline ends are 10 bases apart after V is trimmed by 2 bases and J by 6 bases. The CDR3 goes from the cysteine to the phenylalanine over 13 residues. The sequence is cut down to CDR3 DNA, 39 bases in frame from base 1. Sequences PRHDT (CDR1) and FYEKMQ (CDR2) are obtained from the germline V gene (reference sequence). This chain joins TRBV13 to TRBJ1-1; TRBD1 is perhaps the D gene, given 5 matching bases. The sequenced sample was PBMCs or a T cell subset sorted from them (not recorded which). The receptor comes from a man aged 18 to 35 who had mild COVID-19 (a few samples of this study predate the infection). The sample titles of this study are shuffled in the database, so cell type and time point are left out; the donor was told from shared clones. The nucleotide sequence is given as TGTGCCAGCAGCTTATTGAGGGGCCCTGAAGCTTTCTTT. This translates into CASSLLRGPEAFF.